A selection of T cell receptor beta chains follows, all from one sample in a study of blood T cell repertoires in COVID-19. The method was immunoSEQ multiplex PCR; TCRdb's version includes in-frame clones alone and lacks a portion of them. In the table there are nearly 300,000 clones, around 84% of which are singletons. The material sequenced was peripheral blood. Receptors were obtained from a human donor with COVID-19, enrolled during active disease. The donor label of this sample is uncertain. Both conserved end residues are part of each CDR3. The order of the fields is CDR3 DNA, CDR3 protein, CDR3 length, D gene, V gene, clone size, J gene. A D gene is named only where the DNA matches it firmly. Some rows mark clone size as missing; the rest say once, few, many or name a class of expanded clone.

CDR3nt: TGTGCCAGCAGCGTATTACAGGGGTATGGCTACACCTTC
CDR3aa: CASSVLQGYGYTF
len: 13
d_gene: TRBD1
v_gene: TRBV9
abundance: NA
j_gene: TRBJ1-2

CDR3nt: TGCGCCAGCAGCACCGGACAGGGTCTAGGCGGGGAGCTGTTTTTT
CDR3aa: CASSTGQGLGGELFF
len: 15
d_gene: TRBD1
v_gene: TRBV5-1
abundance: NA
j_gene: TRBJ2-2

CDR3nt: TGTGCCAGCAGCACCCAGGGTAATAGCAATCAGCCCCAGCATTTT
CDR3aa: CASSTQGNSNQPQHF
len: 15
d_gene: NA
v_gene: TRBV9
abundance: NA
j_gene: TRBJ1-5

CDR3nt: TGTGCCAGCAGCCCTCGCGGTGAGCGGGTCCAAGAGACCCAGTACTTC
CDR3aa: CASSPRGERVQETQYF
len: 16
d_gene: NA
v_gene: TRBV7-9
abundance: NA
j_gene: TRBJ2-5

CDR3nt: TGTGCCAGCCGTTCGGGGAGAGATACGCAGTATTTT
CDR3aa: CASRSGRDTQYF
len: 12
d_gene: NA
v_gene: TRBV28
abundance: NA
j_gene: TRBJ2-3

CDR3nt: TGTGCCAGCAGTTCCAGGGAGGATCAGCCCCAGCATTTT
CDR3aa: CASSSREDQPQHF
len: 13
d_gene: NA
v_gene: TRBV6-5
abundance: NA
j_gene: TRBJ1-5

CDR3nt: TGTGCTAGCGGGGACACGGGAGGATTTTCACCCCTCCACTTT
CDR3aa: CASGDTGGFSPLHF
len: 14
d_gene: NA
v_gene: TRBV19
abundance: NA
j_gene: TRBJ1-6

CDR3nt: TGTGCCAGCAGTCCCCGACTAGCCGTGGGTTACAATGAGCAGTTCTTC
CDR3aa: CASSPRLAVGYNEQFF
len: 16
d_gene: TRBD2
v_gene: TRBV28
abundance: NA
j_gene: TRBJ2-1

CDR3nt: TGTGCCTGGAGTGCCCGGCGGGGGCCGGGCGGAAACACCATATATTTT
CDR3aa: CAWSARRGPGGNTIYF
len: 16
d_gene: NA
v_gene: TRBV30
abundance: NA
j_gene: TRBJ1-3

CDR3nt: TGTGCCAGCAGCCTCACCCCTTTTGGGACAGGGGATCAGCCCCAGCATTTT
CDR3aa: CASSLTPFGTGDQPQHF
len: 17
d_gene: TRBD1
v_gene: TRBV28
abundance: NA
j_gene: TRBJ1-5

CDR3nt: TGTGCCAGCAGTAACCCGACAGGGGGGAATTTGAACTATGGCTACACCTTC
CDR3aa: CASSNPTGGNLNYGYTF
len: 17
d_gene: TRBD1
v_gene: TRBV28
abundance: NA
j_gene: TRBJ1-2

CDR3nt: TGTGCCAGCAGCTCCCGTGGCGGGAGGGCTTGGGAGACCCAGTACTTC
CDR3aa: CASSSRGGRAWETQYF
len: 16
d_gene: TRBD2
v_gene: TRBV9
abundance: NA
j_gene: TRBJ2-5

CDR3nt: TGTGCCAGCAGTTTACAGACGAACACCGGGGAGCTGTTTTTT
CDR3aa: CASSLQTNTGELFF
len: 14
d_gene: NA
v_gene: TRBV27
abundance: once
j_gene: TRBJ2-2

CDR3nt: TGTGCCAGCAGCTTGGGGGCTCTGGCCGGTCAGCCCCAGCATTTT
CDR3aa: CASSLGALAGQPQHF
len: 15
d_gene: NA
v_gene: TRBV5-8
abundance: NA
j_gene: TRBJ1-5

CDR3nt: TGTGCCAGCAGCCAAAGACTAGCGGGAGTCGGGTACGAGCAGTACTTC
CDR3aa: CASSQRLAGVGYEQYF
len: 16
d_gene: TRBD2
v_gene: TRBV3-1/TRBV3-2
abundance: NA
j_gene: TRBJ2-7

CDR3nt: TGTGCCAGTAGTGGGTGGAAGCGGGAGAAAGAGAACTACGAGCAGTACTTC
CDR3aa: CASSGWKREKENYEQYF
len: 17
d_gene: TRBD2
v_gene: TRBV19
abundance: once
j_gene: TRBJ2-7

CDR3nt: TGTGCCATCAGTGAGTCACAGGGTCAAGAGACCCAGTACTTC
CDR3aa: CAISESQGQETQYF
len: 14
d_gene: NA
v_gene: TRBV10-3
abundance: NA
j_gene: TRBJ2-5

CDR3nt: TGTGCCAGCAGCTTCCCTACGGGGAGCCAAAACATTCAGTACTTC
CDR3aa: CASSFPTGSQNIQYF
len: 15
d_gene: NA
v_gene: TRBV7-2
abundance: NA
j_gene: TRBJ2-4

CDR3nt: TGTGCCAGCAGTTTCCGACAGAATAATTCACCCCTCCACTTT
CDR3aa: CASSFRQNNSPLHF
len: 14
d_gene: NA
v_gene: TRBV27
abundance: NA
j_gene: TRBJ1-6

CDR3nt: TGTGCCAGCAGTCCGAGGCAGGGGGCGGATCAGCCCCAGCATTTT
CDR3aa: CASSPRQGADQPQHF
len: 15
d_gene: TRBD1
v_gene: TRBV2
abundance: NA
j_gene: TRBJ1-5

CDR3nt: TGCGCCAGCAGCTCGGGAGAAGGCAATCAGCCCCAGCATTTT
CDR3aa: CASSSGEGNQPQHF
len: 14
d_gene: NA
v_gene: TRBV5-1
abundance: NA
j_gene: TRBJ1-5

CDR3nt: TGTGCCACCAGCAGGACAGGGAAGGACGATCAGCCCCAGCATTTT
CDR3aa: CATSRTGKDDQPQHF
len: 15
d_gene: TRBD1
v_gene: TRBV15
abundance: NA
j_gene: TRBJ1-5

CDR3nt: TGTGCCAGCAGCCCCGGACTAGCGGAAGAGACCCAGTACTTC
CDR3aa: CASSPGLAEETQYF
len: 14
d_gene: TRBD2
v_gene: TRBV5-4
abundance: NA
j_gene: TRBJ2-5

CDR3nt: TGTGCCAGCAGCCCGACGACTAGCCGGAACACCGGGGAGCTGTTTTTT
CDR3aa: CASSPTTSRNTGELFF
len: 16
d_gene: TRBD2
v_gene: TRBV7-3
abundance: NA
j_gene: TRBJ2-2

CDR3nt: TGTGCCAGCAGTTTACGACAGGTGAACACTGAAGCTTTCTTT
CDR3aa: CASSLRQVNTEAFF
len: 14
d_gene: NA
v_gene: TRBV27
abundance: NA
j_gene: TRBJ1-1

CDR3nt: TGCGCCAGCAGCCCCCCGACAGGCGGACACTACGAGCAGTACTTC
CDR3aa: CASSPPTGGHYEQYF
len: 15
d_gene: NA
v_gene: TRBV5-1
abundance: NA
j_gene: TRBJ2-7

CDR3nt: TGTGCCAGCAGCTTTTTGACAGGGGGTAAGGATCAGCCCCAGCATTTT
CDR3aa: CASSFLTGGKDQPQHF
len: 16
d_gene: TRBD1
v_gene: TRBV7-8
abundance: NA
j_gene: TRBJ1-5

CDR3nt: TGTGCCAGCAGCCCGCCCTCTAACAGGGGAAACCCCGAGCAGTACTTC
CDR3aa: CASSPPSNRGNPEQYF
len: 16
d_gene: TRBD1
v_gene: TRBV11-2
abundance: NA
j_gene: TRBJ2-7

CDR3nt: TGCGCCAGCAGCCCACGCTCCCCCTTACTAGCCACCTACGAGCAGTACTTC
CDR3aa: CASSPRSPLLATYEQYF
len: 17
d_gene: NA
v_gene: TRBV4-1
abundance: NA
j_gene: TRBJ2-7

CDR3nt: TGCAGTGCCCTTTCCCGGGAGACGCAGTATTTT
CDR3aa: CSALSRETQYF
len: 11
d_gene: NA
v_gene: TRBV20-1
abundance: NA
j_gene: TRBJ2-3

CDR3nt: TGTGCCAGCAGCCAATGGGCTAGCGGAAGGATTAATGAGCAGTTCTTC
CDR3aa: CASSQWASGRINEQFF
len: 16
d_gene: TRBD2
v_gene: TRBV16
abundance: NA
j_gene: TRBJ2-1

CDR3nt: TGCGCCAGCAGCTTTGGACAGGGAAACACCGGGGAGCTGTTTTTT
CDR3aa: CASSFGQGNTGELFF
len: 15
d_gene: TRBD1
v_gene: TRBV5-1
abundance: NA
j_gene: TRBJ2-2

CDR3nt: TGCGCCAGCAGCTTGGCCCTCGGGACTGAGAAGGGCGTCCTGACTTTC
CDR3aa: CASSLALGTEKGVLTF
len: 16
d_gene: NA
v_gene: TRBV5-1
abundance: NA
j_gene: TRBJ2-6

CDR3nt: TGTGCCAGCAGTTTTTTAGCGGGAGGGCCCCCCGGGGAGCTGTTTTTT
CDR3aa: CASSFLAGGPPGELFF
len: 16
d_gene: TRBD2
v_gene: TRBV27
abundance: once
j_gene: TRBJ2-2

CDR3nt: TGCAGTGCTAGTTCGCCCGACACATCTAACAGGGGCGGCTATGGCTACACCTTC
CDR3aa: CSASSPDTSNRGGYGYTF
len: 18
d_gene: TRBD1
v_gene: TRBV20-1
abundance: NA
j_gene: TRBJ1-2